What follows are 30 T cell receptor beta chains derived from one specimen sequenced in a study of identical twins. TCRdb processed the 5' RACE reads anew with MiXCR; each CDR3 protein has one entry. The repertoire consists of hundreds of thousands of distinct CDR3 sequences, with more than 6.5% occurring once and the leading ten covering approximately 2.1%. The same data also went into a second study, on yellow fever vaccine responses in identical twins.

Input material: memory (CD45RO+) T cells sorted from blood. All receptors derive from a woman younger than 35 in good health.

The gene calls are TRBV2 and TRBJ2-2; 7 bases are shared with TRBD1. The CDR3 has 19 residues. V was pared by 3 bases and J by 0 bases, with 13 bases of the junction left unmatched. Germline V lookup: CDR1 SNHLY, CDR2 FYNNEI. The CDR3 DNA sequence: TGTGCCAGCAGTGATTTGGGACAGCGACTTAGGACGAACACCGGGGAGCTGTTTTTT. Its translation: CASSDLGQRLRTNTGELFF.

This clonotype was observed a handful of times. V and J are TRBV4-2 and TRBJ1-4; D is ambiguous. V was trimmed by 3 bases and J by 4 bases, leaving 9 bases between them. CDR3 length equals 14 residues. Germline assignment: CDR1 LGHNA and CDR2 YNFKEQ. The CDR3 DNA follows: TGTGCCAGCAGCCAGGGGTTTAATAATGAAAAACTGTTTTTT. As protein: CASSQGFNNEKLFF.

This rearrangement joins TRBV12-3 or TRBV12-4 to TRBJ2-2; D remains unclear. V lost 10 bases and J 5 bases, leaving 8 bases between the germline ends. CDR3 length: 11 amino acids. CDR3 amino acids: CATMRTGELFF. CDR3 sequence (DNA): TGTGCCACCATGAGGACCGGGGAGCTGTTTTTT.

This clonotype was recorded at least ten times. V gene TRBV2 combines with J gene TRBJ1-5; D gene ambiguous. V was cut by 6 bases and J by 7 bases, with 13 bases left in between. This CDR3 region has 13 residues. Germline CDR1 reads SNHLY; CDR2 reads FYNNEI. The CDR3 nucleotides are TGTGCCAGCAGGAACGCCGTCCGGCAGCCCCAGCATTTT. This codes for CASRNAVRQPQHF. Filled out from reference TRBV2 and TRBJ1-5, the complete variable domain reads EPEVTQTPSHQVTQMGQEVILRCVPISNHLYFYWYRQILGQKVEFLVSFYNNEISEKSEIFDDQFSVERPDGSNFTLKIRSTKLEDSAMYFCASRNAVRQPQHFGDGTRLSIL.

This clonotype was seen a few times. The rearrangement joins TRBV6-1 to TRBJ1-2; D gene unclear. V was shortened by 4 bases and J by 2 bases, with 11 bases between the two germline ends. Germline CDR1 MNHNS, CDR2 SASEGT. This CDR3 comprises 14 residues. This CDR3 reads CASSGPTGNYGYTF. DNA for the CDR3: TGTGCCAGCAGTGGACCAACGGGGAACTATGGCTACACCTTC.

This clonotype was picked up many times. The gene calls are TRBV19 and TRBJ2-1; perhaps D is TRBD1 or TRBD2 (6 bases each). Per the germline V gene, CDR1 is LNHDA and CDR2 is SQIVND (reference sequence). Trimming stripped 7 bases from V and 5 bases from J, with 21 bases between. This CDR3 spans 16 amino acids. Written as DNA, the CDR3 is TGTGCCAGTACCCCTAATTCGGGGGCGTGGAACAATGAGCAGTTCTTC. It is translated as CASTPNSGAWNNEQFF.

This clonotype was recorded a few times. This sequence joins TRBV6-5 and TRBJ1-2, with D unclear. Trimming shortened V by 2 bases and J by 1 base, and 5 bases separated the two germline ends. CDR1 is MNHEY and CDR2 is SVGAGI in the germline V gene. The CDR3 covers 13 residues. The CDR3 is CASSYTLNYGYTF. CDR3 DNA sequence: TGTGCCAGCAGTTACACCCTTAACTATGGCTACACCTTC.

J is TRBJ2-2 and V is TRBV5-6, with D perhaps TRBD2 (7 bases). V lost 0 bases to trimming and J lost 2 bases, with 11 bases between them. This CDR3 comprises 16 residues. CDR1 and CDR2 (germline): SGHDT, YYEEEE. In DNA, the CDR3 is TGTGCCAGCAGCTTGGTGGCGGGGGCTAACACCGGGGAGCTGTTTTTT. Translated: CASSLVAGANTGELFF. The full variable domain, its missing parts supplied by reference TRBV5-6 and TRBJ2-2, is DAGVTQSPTHLIKTRGQQVTLRCSPKSGHDTVSWYQQALGQGPQFIFQYYEEEERQRGNFPDRFSGHQFPNYSSELNVNALLLGDSALYLCASSLVAGANTGELFFGEGSRLTVL.

This clonotype occurred a few times. The chain carries TRBV27 and TRBJ1-5; TRBD1 is a possible D gene (5 bases). This CDR3 contains 17 residues. V lost 2 bases, J lost 0 bases, and 14 bases lay in between. CDR1 and CDR2 (germline): MNHEY, SMNVEV (reference sequence). The CDR3 sequence: CASSLAGPGVSNQPQHF. The CDR3 DNA follows: TGTGCCAGCAGTTTAGCGGGGCCGGGGGTTAGCAATCAGCCCCAGCATTTT.

For the CDR3, the DNA is TGTGCCAGTAGTATAGTTGGGGAATTGAACACTGAAGCTTTCTTT. Translated, it gives CASSIVGELNTEAFF. The chain links TRBV19 to TRBJ1-1, with D unclear. Germline CDR1 reads LNHDA; CDR2 reads SQIVND (reference sequence). The CDR3 has 15 amino acids. The germline V and J ends were trimmed by 1 base and 0 bases, with 9 bases remaining between them.

A few counts support this clonotype. The genes are TRBV7-8 and TRBJ2-2; D remains ambiguous. V lost 7 bases to trimming and J lost 0 bases, with 15 bases between them. CDR1 is SGHVS, CDR2 FQNEAQ, per germline. The CDR3 extends over 16 amino acids. The CDR3 loop is CASTRKRAANTGELFF. The CDR3 coding sequence is TGTGCCAGCACTCGGAAAAGGGCCGCGAACACCGGGGAGCTGTTTTTT.

This clonotype was seen ten or more times. The chain is built from TRBV6-1 and TRBJ1-6; D is undetermined. Germline lookup yields CDR1 MNHNS and CDR2 SASEGT. V gave up 2 bases and J gave up 10 bases, with 15 bases separating them. CDR3 length: 15 residues. The CDR3 protein is CASSEIGDRPSPLHF. CDR3 nucleotide sequence: TGTGCCAGCAGTGAAATCGGGGATCGGCCCTCACCCCTCCACTTT.

The sample holds many counts of this clonotype. This rearrangement joins TRBV18 to TRBJ2-7, with D possibly being TRBD2 (5 bases). This CDR3 has 14 residues. V gave up 6 bases and J gave up 7 bases, with 19 bases separating them. Germline CDR1 KGHSH, CDR2 LQKENI. The CDR3 DNA follows: TGTGCCAGCTCCCTGGGAGCGGATCGAAGAGAGCAGTACTTC. Translating it yields CASSLGADRREQYF.

This clonotype was counted only a few times. J is TRBJ1-2 and V is TRBV11-2; D unclear. Deletions cut 0 bases from V and 4 bases from J, with 12 bases between. CDR1 SGHAT and CDR2 FQNNGV come from the germline V gene. The CDR3 spans 15 residues. CDR3 nucleotides: TGTGCCAGCAGCTTAGACAGCAGCCTATTCTATGGCTACACCTTC. Translating it yields CASSLDSSLFYGYTF. The variable domain in full, with the rest retrieved from reference TRBV11-2 and TRBJ1-2, is EAGVAQSPRYKIIEKRQSVAFWCNPISGHATLYWYQQILGQGPKLLIQFQNNGVVDDSQLPKDRFSAERLKGVDSTLKIQPAKLEDSAVYLCASSLDSSLFYGYTFGSGTRLTVV.

In its sample, this clonotype was seen a few times. The rearrangement links TRBV3-1 to TRBJ1-2, with a tentative D call TRBD1 (6 bases). Trimming cost V 6 bases and J 2 bases, with 16 bases left between them. This CDR3 is 15 amino acids long. CDR1 LGHDT and CDR2 YNNKEL come from the germline V gene (reference sequence). The CDR3 DNA sequence: TGTGCCAGCAGACAGGGACCTGAAAGGAACTATGGCTACACCTTC. Residues: CASRQGPERNYGYTF.

This clonotype appeared many times. V is TRBV5-1 and J is TRBJ2-3; 14 bases line up with TRBD2. The length of the CDR3 is 23 residues. Germline V gene lookup returns CDR1 SGHRS and CDR2 YFSETQ. The V gene end was trimmed by 0 bases and the J gene end by 2 bases; junction bases not matched to a gene: 20. CDR3 in amino acids: CASSLELPGTSGRGRSSTDTQYF. The CDR3 nucleotides are TGCGCCAGCAGCTTGGAACTTCCGGGGACTAGCGGGAGAGGTAGATCGTCCACAGATACGCAGTATTTT.

The table lists this clonotype with a few counts. The V call is TRBV5-1, the J call TRBJ2-2; D gene uncertain. CDR3 length: 13 amino acids. V was pared by 4 bases and J by 7 bases, with 11 bases between. Germline V gene lookup returns CDR1 SGHRS and CDR2 YFSETQ. For the CDR3, the DNA is TGCGCCAGCAGCCCCACCTCGGGCGGGGAGCTGTTTTTT. Residues: CASSPTSGGELFF.

This chain uses TRBV7-2 with TRBJ2-1, with TRBD1 identical over 8 bases. V dropped 3 bases and J dropped 5; count of bases not matched to a gene: 3. Germline CDR1 SGHTA, CDR2 FQGNSA. This CDR3 is built from 14 residues. CDR3 DNA: TGTGCCAGCAGCTTGAACAGGGGGAACAATGAGCAGTTCTTC. Protein: CASSLNRGNNEQFF.

This clonotype appeared many times. This sequence joins TRBV5-1 and TRBJ1-1; TRBD1 agrees at 7 bases. Germline loops: CDR1 SGHRS, CDR2 YFSETQ. Germline trimming cut 3 bases from V and 4 bases from J; bases unmatched to any gene: 3. The CDR3 sequence is 13 residues long. CDR3 protein: CASSSQGSTEAFF. DNA for the CDR3: TGCGCCAGCAGCTCACAGGGGAGCACTGAAGCTTTCTTT.

The chain carries TRBV20-1 and TRBJ1-3; 7 positions agree with TRBD1. The CDR3 consists of 13 residues. The germline V gene has CDR1 DFQATT and CDR2 SNEGSKA (reference sequence). After removal of 6 bases from V and 2 bases from J, the junction contained 4 bases not matched to a gene. CDR3 sequence reads: CSAPDRAGNTIYF. The CDR3 nucleotides are TGCAGTGCACCAGACAGGGCTGGAAACACCATATATTTT.

This sequence joins TRBV19 and TRBJ1-3; 9 bases align to TRBD1. V was pared by 7 bases and J by 7 bases, with 14 bases of the junction left unmatched. The CDR3 has 16 residues. The germline gives CDR1 LNHDA, CDR2 SQIVND (reference sequence). This CDR3 reads CASTRQGGFGGNTIYF. Here the CDR3 DNA reads TGTGCCAGTACCCGACAGGGGGGCTTCGGTGGCAACACCATATATTTT.

The chain couples TRBV3-1 to TRBJ2-1; TRBD2 matches at 10 bases. Germline-derived CDR1 and CDR2 are LGHDT and YNNKEL (reference sequence). The CDR3 extends over 15 amino acids. V gave up 1 base and J gave up 9 bases; unmatched junction bases: 6. The CDR3 nucleotides are TGTGCCAGCAGCCAAGGGCTAGCGGGAGTGGGTGAGCAGTTCTTC. Its protein is CASSQGLAGVGEQFF.

This clonotype was picked up a small number of times. This chain joins TRBV6-4 and TRBJ2-3, with unresolved D. V was pared by 0 bases and J by 0 bases, with 7 bases between. The CDR3 totals 15 residues. Germline CDR1 and CDR2: MRHNA and SNTAGT. CDR3 sequence reads: CASSDSVASTDTQYF. CDR3 in DNA: TGTGCCAGCAGTGACTCTGTAGCTAGCACAGATACGCAGTATTTT.

The V gene is TRBV20-1, the J gene TRBJ2-7; 10 nucleotides match TRBD2. This CDR3 comprises 12 residues. The germline gives CDR1 DFQATT, CDR2 SNEGSKA (reference sequence). After removal of 3 bases from V and 7 bases from J, the junction contained 3 bases not matched to a gene. The CDR3 sequence is CSASGLAAEQYF. CDR3 nucleotide sequence: TGCAGTGCTAGCGGACTAGCGGCGGAGCAGTACTTC.

This clonotype was found a few times. The V gene is TRBV28, the J gene TRBJ1-2; 9 bases are shared with TRBD1. The ends lost 6 bases at V and 7 bases at J; junction bases unmatched: 9. Germline V CDR1 and CDR2: MDHEN, SYDVKM. This CDR3 comprises 14 residues. The CDR3 loop is CASRRAGTGFGYTF. Here the CDR3 DNA reads TGTGCCAGCAGGCGGGCCGGGACAGGGTTTGGCTACACCTTC.

This clonotype was seen repeatedly, ten times or more. The CDR3 is CSARGPGQKYNEQFF. CDR3 nucleotide sequence: TGCAGTGCTAGAGGTCCGGGACAAAAATACAATGAGCAGTTCTTC. The chain couples TRBV20-1 to TRBJ2-1; a possible D gene is TRBD1 (6 bases). CDR3 length: 15 amino acids. The V end was cut by 1 base, the J end by 4 bases, with 14 bases between. Looked up from germline, CDR1 is DFQATT and CDR2 is SNEGSKA (reference sequence).

This clonotype was detected many times. The J gene is TRBJ2-1, the V gene TRBV12-3 or TRBV12-4; D is unresolved. Trimming removed 10 bases from V and 0 bases from J, with 10 bases in between. This CDR3 comprises 13 residues. The CDR3 DNA reads TGTGCCACCGTTGGTCTCTCCTACAATGAGCAGTTCTTC. Its protein product is CATVGLSYNEQFF.

The chain joins TRBV5-1 to TRBJ1-2, with TRBD1 matching 7 bases. After removal of 1 base from V and 8 bases from J, the junction contained 8 bases not matched to a gene. CDR1 SGHRS and CDR2 YFSETQ come from the germline V gene. The CDR3 totals 14 residues. The CDR3 nucleotides read TGCGCCAGCAGCTTGATCGCAGGGGGTAGGGGCTACACCTTC. As protein: CASSLIAGGRGYTF.

This clonotype appeared a few times. The gene calls are TRBV9 and TRBJ2-3; 9 bases align to TRBD2. In germline, CDR1 is SGDLS, CDR2 YYNGEE. J was trimmed by 2 bases and V by 4 bases; bases with no gene match: 8. This CDR3 is 16 amino acids long. This chain's CDR3 is CASSQDVAGVTDTQYF. As DNA, the CDR3 is TGTGCCAGCAGCCAAGACGTAGCGGGAGTCACAGATACGCAGTATTTT.

This clonotype was counted ten times or more. V gene TRBV4-1 combines with J gene TRBJ2-7; the match to TRBD1 covers 10 bases. CDR1 and CDR2 from the germline V gene are MGHRA and YSYEKL. The CDR3 has 16 amino acids. With 0 bases clipped from V and 6 bases from J, the junction kept 8 bases outside the gene matches. CDR3 sequence: CASSQETRDRGFEQYF. CDR3 DNA sequence: TGCGCCAGCAGCCAAGAGACCCGGGACAGGGGTTTCGAGCAGTACTTC.